Each of the 23 T cell receptor beta chains below was sequenced from the same sample in a study of blood T cells in healthy people across ages. The use of a sample-barcoded 5' primer and a J-beta primer mix characterized a second PCR of roughly 7 to 11 cycles. MiXCR, run by TCRdb on the 5' RACE reads, gives a single entry per CDR3 protein. The sample holds some 760,000 distinct CDR3 sequences; roughly 25% are singletons and the top ten take under 9.5%. This sample also belongs to another study, concerning T cells of mothers and their children.

The sample comprised blood. These TCRs come from a boy younger than 18 in good health.

The chain has TRBV5-1 and TRBJ1-5; D remains ambiguous. The germline V gene has CDR1 SGHRS and CDR2 YFSETQ. The CDR3 covers 16 residues. The V and J ends lost 4 bases and 2 bases respectively, with 16 bases between them. The CDR3 DNA is TGCGCCAGCAGCCTCTCCGCGGCGGACGGCAATCAGCCCCAGCATTTT. This sequence encodes CASSLSAADGNQPQHF.

This clonotype was counted only a few times. This chain joins TRBV7-8 and TRBJ2-4; D perhaps matches TRBD2 (6 bases). Trimming took 3 bases from V and 8 from J, leaving 14 bases between them. CDR3 length: 14 amino acids. The germline V gene encodes CDR1 SGHVS and CDR2 FQNEAQ. CDR3 residues: CASSFDGRSYIQYF. CDR3 nucleotide sequence: TGTGCCAGCAGCTTTGACGGGAGATCATACATTCAGTACTTC. The entire variable domain, with the rest obtained from reference TRBV7-8 and TRBJ2-4, is as follows: GAGVSQSPRYKVAKRGQDVALRCDPISGHVSLFWYQQALGQGPEFLTYFQNEAQLDKSGLPSDRFFAERPEGSVSTLKIQRTQQEDSAVYLCASSFDGRSYIQYFGAGTRLSVL.

In regard to this clonotype: A much larger clone sits a single nucleotide away, making a read error possible. This chain joins TRBV4-1 and TRBJ2-1; TRBD1 might be the D (5 bases). The germline CDR1 and CDR2 sequences are MGHRA and YSYEKL. The CDR3 sequence is 14 residues long. The CDR3 reads CASSQELGRYELYF. The CDR3 DNA sequence: TGCGCCAGCAGCCAAGAATTGGGGCGCTACGAGCTGTACTTC.

This clonotype has just a few counts. V and J are TRBV29-1 and TRBJ1-3; the D is unclear. Germline CDR1 is SQVTM and CDR2 is ANQGSEA. The CDR3 has 14 residues. V was cut by 7 bases and J by 0 bases, with 13 bases left in between. The CDR3 sequence is CSAGPSFSGNTIYF. The CDR3 bases are TGCAGCGCCGGACCCAGCTTCTCTGGAAACACCATATATTTT. The variable domain in full, with the rest retrieved from reference TRBV29-1 and TRBJ1-3, is SAVISQKPSRDICQRGTSLTIQCQVDSQVTMMFWYRQQPGQSLTLIATANQGSEATYESGFVIDKFPISRPNLTFSTLTVSNMSPEDSSIYLCSAGPSFSGNTIYFGEGSWLTVV.

This clonotype occurred a few times. The chain recombines TRBV12-3 or TRBV12-4 with TRBJ2-5; D may correspond to TRBD1 or TRBD2 (6 bases each). V lost 5 bases, J lost 5 bases, and 18 bases lay in between. The CDR3 contains 15 residues. CDR3 sequence (DNA): TGTGCCAGCAGTCCGCCAGTCGGGGGCATGGAGACCCAGTACTTC. Protein sequence: CASSPPVGGMETQYF.

In its sample, this clonotype was seen a few times. The chain joins TRBV27 to TRBJ2-1; perhaps TRBD2 as D (6 bases). This CDR3 spans 15 amino acids. Germline loops: CDR1 MNHEY, CDR2 SMNVEV (reference sequence). Trimming stripped 6 bases from V and 2 bases from J, with 14 bases between. The CDR3 reads CASRFRDSPYNEQFF. CDR3 in DNA: TGTGCCAGCAGATTCCGGGACTCCCCCTACAATGAGCAGTTCTTC.

The chain employs TRBV6-6 and TRBJ2-7, with 8 positions matching TRBD1. V lost 6 bases and J lost 4; bases outside the gene matches: 11. Per germline, CDR1 MNHNY and CDR2 SVGAGI (reference sequence). CDR3 size: 15 residues. CDR3 sequence: CASSLKGTGLYEQYF. In nucleotides, the CDR3 is TGTGCCAGCAGCCTCAAGGGGACAGGCCTATACGAGCAGTACTTC.

The chain's CDR3 is CASSPDWNTEAFF. In DNA, the CDR3 is TGTGCCAGCAGCCCGGACTGGAACACTGAAGCTTTCTTT. The V and J genes are TRBV7-3 and TRBJ1-1, with unresolved D. The CDR3 spans 13 residues. Germline CDR1 SGHTA, CDR2 FQGTGA. Deletions cut 5 bases from V and 1 base from J, with 8 bases between.

CDR3 amino acids: CASSSGGWTEAFF. CDR3 DNA: TGTGCCAGTAGTTCAGGGGGCTGGACTGAAGCTTTCTTT. The chain carries TRBV19 and TRBJ1-1; 8 bases fit TRBD1. The CDR3 sequence is 13 residues long. The germline gives CDR1 LNHDA, CDR2 SQIVND (reference sequence). The trim removed 5 bases at V and 5 bases at J, leaving 4 bases unmatched.

The chain couples TRBV27 to TRBJ2-7; D may match TRBD1 or TRBD2 (6 bases each). The CDR3 length is 14 residues. V lost 6 bases and J lost 9, with 21 bases in between. The V gene's germline CDR1 is MNHEY and CDR2 SMNVEV (reference sequence). This chain's CDR3 is CASSLGGGIGAQYF. The CDR3 DNA reads as TGTGCCAGCAGCCTGGGGGGCGGGATAGGAGCGCAGTACTTC.

Only a few counts were recorded for this clonotype. The chain has TRBV3-1 and TRBJ2-7; 8 positions agree with TRBD2. CDR1 is LGHDT, CDR2 YNNKEL, per germline (reference sequence). The ends lost 4 bases at V and 3 bases at J; junction bases unmatched: 11. This CDR3 region has 16 residues. The CDR3 nucleotides read TGTGCCAGCAGCCCTAAGGTGGCTAGCGGGCTCTACGAGCAGTACTTC. This gives the protein CASSPKVASGLYEQYF.

This clonotype turned up a few times. This sequence joins TRBV7-9 and TRBJ2-5, with no clear D. TRBJ2-1 matches the DNA end more closely, so the J call is doubtful. This CDR3 is 14 amino acids long. Per germline, CDR1 SEHNR and CDR2 FQNEAQ (reference sequence). The CDR3 loop reads CASSLSSSHDLQFF. The CDR3 DNA follows: TGTGCCAGCAGCTTAAGTTCCTCCCATGACCTGCAGTTCTTC.

The chain couples TRBV24-1 to TRBJ2-7, with D perhaps TRBD1 or TRBD2 (6 bases each). CDR3 length: 16 amino acids. V lost 1 base and J lost 5, with 17 bases in between. Looked up from germline, CDR1 is KGHDR and CDR2 is SFDVKD. The DNA for the CDR3 is TGTGCCACCAGTGATTTAGGGGGGCAGGGAACCCACGAGCAGTACTTC. Translated: CATSDLGGQGTHEQYF.

This clonotype has ten or more counts. This sequence joins TRBV7-3 and TRBJ2-3; the D is unclear. Germline V gene lookup returns CDR1 SGHTA and CDR2 FQGTGA. The CDR3 covers 12 residues. Trimming cost V 5 bases and J 4 bases, with 7 bases left between them. The CDR3 DNA is TGTGCCAGCAGCCTCAACGCAGATACGCAGTATTTT. Translating it yields CASSLNADTQYF.

This clonotype has just a few counts. The genes are TRBV12-3 or TRBV12-4 and TRBJ2-3; 12 positions match TRBD2. There are 18 residues in the CDR3. With V trimmed by 5 bases and J by 0 bases, 9 bases remained unmatched. CDR3 sequence reads: CASSPQTSGSASTDTQYF. The CDR3 bases are TGTGCCAGCAGTCCTCAGACTAGCGGGAGTGCTAGCACAGATACGCAGTATTTT.

This clonotype was seen only a few times. The chain links TRBV28 to TRBJ2-5; D is unclear. Trimming took off 8 bases at V and 2 bases at J, with 15 bases between the two ends. CDR1 MDHEN and CDR2 SYDVKM come from the germline V gene. CDR3 length: 14 residues. The CDR3 reads CASEDKAMQETQYF. In DNA, the CDR3 is TGTGCCAGCGAGGATAAAGCGATGCAAGAGACCCAGTACTTC.

V usage is TRBV15 and J usage is TRBJ2-1; D remains unclear. V was cut by 2 bases and J by 6 bases, with 14 bases left in between. The CDR3 contains 15 residues. CDR1 LNHNV and CDR2 YYDKDF come from the germline V gene (reference sequence). CDR3 amino acids: CATSRYRVHGNEQFF. The CDR3 nucleotides read TGTGCCACCAGCAGATACCGGGTGCACGGCAATGAGCAGTTCTTC.

In this sample, this clonotype turned up many times. This rearrangement joins TRBV20-1 to TRBJ1-1; unclear D gene. Germline assignment: CDR1 DFQATT and CDR2 SNEGSKA (reference sequence). CDR3 length equals 13 residues. The V gene lost 1 base and the J gene lost 2 bases, with 8 bases spanning the gap. DNA for the CDR3: TGCAGTGCTAGAGCCCGAGGTAACACTGAAGCTTTCTTT. The encoded protein is CSARARGNTEAFF.

This chain uses TRBV25-1 with TRBJ1-1; weak D call: TRBD1 (6 bases). CDR3 length: 16 residues. V dropped 3 bases and J dropped 6 bases, with 20 bases sitting between them. The germline V gene has CDR1 MGHDK and CDR2 SYGVNS. CDR3 in DNA: TGTGCCAGCAGTGATACACCTCAGGGAGGGGGGGCTGAAGCTTTCTTT. This sequence encodes CASSDTPQGGGAEAFF.

This sequence joins TRBV29-1 and TRBJ1-2, with D possibly matching TRBD1 (6 bases). The CDR3 totals 15 residues. Per the germline V gene, CDR1 is SQVTM and CDR2 is ANQGSEA. V lost 0 bases and J lost 6, with 17 bases in between. The CDR3 DNA sequence: TGCAGCGTTGAAGATCTTCCGAACAGGGTCGATGGCTACACCTTC. Residues: CSVEDLPNRVDGYTF.

The rearrangement uses TRBV7-9 and TRBJ2-3; 7 bases map to TRBD1. The CDR3 extends over 15 amino acids. V was clipped by 5 bases and J by 8 bases; unmatched bases: 13. In germline, CDR1 is SEHNR, CDR2 FQNEAQ (reference sequence). The CDR3, as DNA: TGTGCCAGCAGCCCACAGGGGTTTTTCCAGGGTACGCAGTATTTT. Translating it yields CASSPQGFFQGTQYF. Using reference TRBV7-9 and TRBJ2-3 for the parts outside the CDR3, the full variable domain is DTGVSQNPRHKITKRGQNVTFRCDPISEHNRLYWYRQTLGQGPEFLTYFQNEAQLEKSRLLSDRFSAERPKGSFSTLEIQRTEQGDSAMYLCASSPQGFFQGTQYFGPGTRLTVL.

This clonotype showed up just a few times. This rearrangement joins TRBV29-1 to TRBJ2-5; 14 bases fit TRBD2. The J call may be wrong; the DNA end is better matched by TRBJ2-1. CDR3 length: 17 amino acids. Germline assignment: CDR1 SQVTM and CDR2 ANQGSEA. This CDR3 reads CSVEDPTSGRAYNEQFF. In DNA, the CDR3 is TGCAGCGTTGAAGATCCGACTAGCGGGAGGGCTTACAATGAGCAGTTCTTC.

The chain couples TRBV6-5 to TRBJ1-5, with 9 bases fitting TRBD1. Trimming at V came to 6 bases and at J to 7 bases, leaving 10 bases not matched to a gene. Germline V gene data show CDR1 as MNHEY and CDR2 as SVGAGI. The CDR3 runs to 15 residues. The CDR3 sequence is CASSRAGQGEQPQHF. DNA for the CDR3: TGTGCCAGCAGCCGCGCGGGACAGGGAGAACAGCCCCAGCATTTT.